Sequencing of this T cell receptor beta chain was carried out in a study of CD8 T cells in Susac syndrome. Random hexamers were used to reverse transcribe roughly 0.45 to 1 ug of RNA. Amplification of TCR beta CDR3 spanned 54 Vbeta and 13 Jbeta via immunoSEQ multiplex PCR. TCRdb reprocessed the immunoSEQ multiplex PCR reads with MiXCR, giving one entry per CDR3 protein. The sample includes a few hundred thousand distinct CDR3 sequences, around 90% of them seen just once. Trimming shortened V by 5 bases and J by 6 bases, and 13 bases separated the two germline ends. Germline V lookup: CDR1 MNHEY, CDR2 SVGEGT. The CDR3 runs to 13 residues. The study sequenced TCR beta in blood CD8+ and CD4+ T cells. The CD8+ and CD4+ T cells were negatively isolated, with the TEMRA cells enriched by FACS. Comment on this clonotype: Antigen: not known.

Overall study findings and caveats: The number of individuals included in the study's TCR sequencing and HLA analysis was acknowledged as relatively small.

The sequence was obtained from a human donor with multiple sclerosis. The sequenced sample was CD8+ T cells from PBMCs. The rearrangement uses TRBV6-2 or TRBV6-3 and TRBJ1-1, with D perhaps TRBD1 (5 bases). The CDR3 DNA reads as TGTGCCAGCAGTGGGGGAAGGGCGGCTGAAGCTTTCTTT. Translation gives CASSGGRAAEAFF.